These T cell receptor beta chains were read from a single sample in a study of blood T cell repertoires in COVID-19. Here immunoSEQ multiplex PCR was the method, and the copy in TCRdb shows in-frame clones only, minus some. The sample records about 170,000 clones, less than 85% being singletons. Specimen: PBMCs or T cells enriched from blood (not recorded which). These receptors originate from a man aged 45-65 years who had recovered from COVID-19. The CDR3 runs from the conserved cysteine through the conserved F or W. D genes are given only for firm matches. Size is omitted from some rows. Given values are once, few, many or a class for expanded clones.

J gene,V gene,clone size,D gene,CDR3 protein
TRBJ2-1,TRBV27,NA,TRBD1,CASGDRSYNEQFF
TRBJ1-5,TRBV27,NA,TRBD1,CASSSSRDRGQPQHF
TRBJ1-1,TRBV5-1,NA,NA,CASSMTGGSTEAFF
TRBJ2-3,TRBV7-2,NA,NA,CASRPPIFGPRRADTQYF
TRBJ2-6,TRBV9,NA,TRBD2,CASSPTTSGGAGGANVLTF
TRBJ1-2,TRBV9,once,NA,CASSPGQPIYGYTF
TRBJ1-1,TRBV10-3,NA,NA,CATAGRNTEAFF
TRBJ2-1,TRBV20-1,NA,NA,CSASTGTAGYNEQFF
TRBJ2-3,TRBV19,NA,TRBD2,CASNRDYTDTQYF
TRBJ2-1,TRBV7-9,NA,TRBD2,CASSTARGEYNEQFF
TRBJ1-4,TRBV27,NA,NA,CASSLQVRGDEKLFF
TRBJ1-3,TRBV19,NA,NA,CASSLSSGNTIYF
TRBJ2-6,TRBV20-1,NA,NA,CSASVQTGANVLTF
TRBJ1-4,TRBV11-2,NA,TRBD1,CASSPSTGSATKLFF
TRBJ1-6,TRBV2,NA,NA,CASKDRSSYNSPLHF
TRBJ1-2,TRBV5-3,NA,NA,CARSSQGLGALNYGYTF
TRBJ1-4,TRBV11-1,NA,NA,CASSFNGPSGEKLFF
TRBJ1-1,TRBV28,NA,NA,CASSLEGYRHTEAFF
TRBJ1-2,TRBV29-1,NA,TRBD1,CSVRQGNGYTF
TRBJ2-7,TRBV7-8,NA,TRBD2,CASSSLGRDSYEQYF
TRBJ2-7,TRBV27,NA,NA,CASSLAGARGEQYF
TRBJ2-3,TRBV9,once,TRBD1,CASSTEGARTDTQYF
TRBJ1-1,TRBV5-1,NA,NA,CASRAGTINTEAFF
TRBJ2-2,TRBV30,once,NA,CAWSVQGVNTGELFF
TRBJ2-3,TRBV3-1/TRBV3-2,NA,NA,CASSQGRRGPAGGDTQYF
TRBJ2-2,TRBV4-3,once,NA,CASSQDWVNFYSTNTGELFF
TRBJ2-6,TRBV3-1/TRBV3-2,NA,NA,CASRQNLPDIEVLTF
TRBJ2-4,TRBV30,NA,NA,CAWRDSGDIQYF
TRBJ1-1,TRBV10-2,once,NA,CASSGDSGPEAFF
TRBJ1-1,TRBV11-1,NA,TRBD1,CASSTGTGGNTEAFF
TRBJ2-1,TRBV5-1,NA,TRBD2,CASSFGGGNEQFF
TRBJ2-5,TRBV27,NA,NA,CASSLEGMGWETQYF
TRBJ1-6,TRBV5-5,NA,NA,CASSLSPGQGFGPLHF
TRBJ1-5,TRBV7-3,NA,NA,CASSFGGNQPQHF
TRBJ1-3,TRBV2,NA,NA,CASSEGPRGNTIYF
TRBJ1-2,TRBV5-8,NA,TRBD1,CASSSLRDRGFGYTF
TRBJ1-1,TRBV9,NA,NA,CASSRAGGAYTEAFF
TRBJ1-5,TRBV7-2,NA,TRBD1,CASSEGAGGNQPQHF
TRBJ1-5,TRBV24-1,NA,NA,CATSEYSGQPQHF
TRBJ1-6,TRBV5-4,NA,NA,CASSLGSLYNSPLHF
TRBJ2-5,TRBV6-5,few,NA,CASSYSKVRGWETQYF
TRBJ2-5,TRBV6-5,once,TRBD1,CASSGGQGGQETQYF
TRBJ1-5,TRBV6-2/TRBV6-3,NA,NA,CASSPEGWNNQPQHF
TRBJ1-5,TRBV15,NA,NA,CATSRDKGVGPQHF
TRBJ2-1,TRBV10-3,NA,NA,CAISGTLRGNEQFF
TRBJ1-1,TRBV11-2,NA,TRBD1,CASSRGQPTEAFF
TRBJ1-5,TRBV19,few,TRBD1,CASSMPATGDQPQHF
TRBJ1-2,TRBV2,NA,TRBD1,CASSIKQGAPYGYTF
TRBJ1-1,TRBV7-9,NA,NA,CASSLAGAPEAFF
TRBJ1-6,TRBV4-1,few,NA,CASSQDYGVNSPLHF